These 32 T cell receptor beta chains came from one sample sequenced in a study of memory CD4+ T cells and cytomegalovirus serostatus. Libraries were prepared by immunoSEQ multiplex PCR; TCRdb keeps only in-frame clonotypes and omits some of them. This table holds approximately 30,000 clones, around four fifths found once. The sort gate was single viable CD3+CD4+CD8-CD45RO+ cells for memory CD4+ T cells. Sequenced material: memory CD4+ T cells from blood. These TCRs come from an adult in good health and CMV-seronegative. Some clones in this sample may be carry-over from other donors' samples.

This clone was counted between two and nine times. The V gene is TRBV9, the J gene TRBJ1-3, with 7 bases identical to TRBD1. The V and J ends lost 3 bases and 8 bases, in that order; junction bases with no gene match: 8. Germline values: CDR1 SGDLS, CDR2 YYNGEE. The length of the CDR3 is 14 residues. The CDR3 protein is CASSDDRAGDTIYF. CDR3 nucleotides: TGTGCCAGCAGCGACGACAGGGCCGGGGACACCATATATTTT.

The CDR3, as DNA: TGTGCCAGTAGTATAGGGGGGGCCGACCTAAGAAGAGAGACCCAGTACTTC. Translation: CASSIGGADLRRETQYF. The chain uses TRBV19 and TRBJ2-5; tentatively, D is TRBD1 or TRBD2 (6 bases each). This CDR3 spans 17 amino acids. Germline CDR1 is LNHDA and CDR2 is SQIVND (reference sequence). The V gene lost 1 base and the J gene lost 4 bases, with 19 bases spanning the gap.

The rearrangement uses TRBV28 and TRBJ1-2; 10 positions match TRBD1. Germline V lookup: CDR1 MDHEN, CDR2 SYDVKM. The CDR3 is made up of 17 amino acids. Trimming at V came to 2 bases and at J to 1 base, leaving 7 bases not matched to a gene. The CDR3 spells CASSLLTGTGDNYGYTF. The DNA for the CDR3 is TGTGCCAGCAGTTTACTCACCGGGACAGGGGATAACTATGGCTACACCTTC.

This clone has just one count. The chain combines TRBV5-1 with TRBJ2-3; no definite D call. The germline CDR1 and CDR2 sequences are SGHRS and YFSETQ. The ends were cut back, 0 bases at V and 0 bases at J, with 8 bases in the middle. This CDR3 contains 15 residues. The CDR3 here is CASSLGTTSTDTQYF. In nucleotides, the CDR3 is TGCGCCAGCAGCTTGGGTACAACTAGCACAGATACGCAGTATTTT.

This clone was detected only a few times. The J gene is TRBJ1-1, the V gene TRBV19; 7 nucleotides align to TRBD1. J was trimmed by 1 base and V by 5 bases; bases with no gene match: 1. The CDR3 has 13 residues. Germline V lookup: CDR1 LNHDA, CDR2 SQIVND (reference sequence). CDR3 loop: CASSGDRNTEAFF. The CDR3 DNA reads as TGTGCCAGTAGTGGGGACAGGAACACTGAAGCTTTCTTT.

V and J are TRBV6-5 and TRBJ1-2; D is uncertain. Trimming took off 10 bases at V and 4 bases at J, with 16 bases between the two ends. The germline CDR1 and CDR2 sequences are MNHEY and SVGAGI. CDR3 size: 13 residues. The CDR3 coding sequence is TGTGCCACCCTCGAGGGTGACGCCTATGGCTACACCTTC. This gives the protein CATLEGDAYGYTF.

This clone has more than one count but fewer than ten. The chain has TRBV10-3 and TRBJ1-1; tentatively, D is TRBD1 (5 bases). This CDR3 is built from 12 residues. V dropped 11 bases and J dropped 4 bases, with 14 bases sitting between them. Germline assignment: CDR1 ENHRY and CDR2 SYGVKD. CDR3 region: CASAGPFTEAFF. CDR3 coding DNA: TGTGCCTCGGCGGGGCCTTTCACTGAAGCTTTCTTT.

Only a few counts were recorded for this clone. The chain carries TRBV7-2 and TRBJ2-7; D unclear. The CDR3 spans 12 residues. Germline CDR1 reads SGHTA; CDR2 reads FQGNSA. V lost 5 bases, J lost 2 bases, and 7 bases lay in between. In DNA form, the CDR3 reads TGTGCCAGCAGCCCCACAACCTACGAGCAGTACTTC. Protein: CASSPTTYEQYF.

The chain has TRBV27 and TRBJ2-7, with TRBD1 matching over 9 bases. Germline V gene lookup returns CDR1 MNHEY and CDR2 SMNVEV (reference sequence). The junction had 2 bases not matched to a gene; V was cut back by 3 bases and J by 2 bases. This CDR3 is built from 14 residues. The CDR3 region is CASSFDRGAYEQYF. The CDR3 bases are TGTGCCAGCAGTTTTGACAGGGGGGCCTACGAGCAGTACTTC.

The chain joins TRBV5-4 to TRBJ2-3; D is possibly TRBD2 (7 bases). Germline CDR1 SGHNT, CDR2 YYREEE (reference sequence). Trimming removed 2 bases at V and 5 bases at J, with 12 bases between. The CDR3 covers 14 residues. The CDR3 sequence is CASSLRGAVDTQYF. CDR3 nucleotides: TGTGCCAGCAGCTTACGGGGGGCCGTAGATACGCAGTATTTT.

The chain links TRBV13 to TRBJ2-6; D perhaps matches TRBD1 (6 bases). Trimming shortened V by 3 bases and J by 1 base, and 13 bases separated the two germline ends. Germline lookup yields CDR1 PRHDT and CDR2 FYEKMQ (reference sequence). The CDR3 is made up of 17 amino acids. CDR3 amino acids: CASSLSTGLSGANVLTF. The CDR3 DNA follows: TGTGCCAGCAGCTTGTCGACAGGCCTGTCTGGGGCCAACGTCCTGACTTTC.

V and J are TRBV5-1 and TRBJ2-5; TRBD1 is a possible D gene (5 bases). V dropped 3 bases and J dropped 1 base, with 16 bases sitting between them. This CDR3 is built from 16 residues. CDR1 is SGHRS, CDR2 YFSETQ, per germline. The CDR3 DNA is TGCGCCAGCAGCTGGGCCGGACGGACATCCCAAGAGACCCAGTACTTC. This codes for CASSWAGRTSQETQYF. The full variable domain, rest sourced from reference TRBV5-1 and TRBJ2-5, is KAGVTQTPRYLIKTRGQQVTLSCSPISGHRSVSWYQQTPGQGLQFLFEYFSETQRNKGNFPGRFSGRQFSNSRSEMNVSTLELGDSALYLCASSWAGRTSQETQYFGPGTRLLVL.

About this clone: Other nucleotide sequences from this sample produce the same CDR3. The chain employs TRBV30 and TRBJ1-5; D not certain. The germline V gene has CDR1 GTSNPN and CDR2 SVGIG (reference sequence). This CDR3 spans 13 amino acids. Trimming removed 3 bases from V and 0 bases from J, with 6 bases in between. For the CDR3, the DNA is TGTGCCTGGAGACGGGATAGCAATCAGCCCCAGCATTTT. As protein: CAWRRDSNQPQHF.

The chain links TRBV5-4 to TRBJ2-7; unclear D gene. Germline V gene sequence: CDR1 SGHNT, CDR2 YYREEE (reference sequence). The CDR3 is 14 amino acids. Deletions cut 2 bases from V and 7 bases from J, with 16 bases between. This CDR3 is CASSFTVTTSEQYF. The CDR3, as DNA: TGTGCCAGCAGCTTCACGGTAACCACTTCGGAGCAGTACTTC. Full variable domain (outside the CDR3, taken from reference TRBV5-4 and TRBJ2-7): ETGVTQSPTHLIKTRGQQVTLRCSSQSGHNTVSWYQQALGQGPQFIFQYYREEENGRGNFPPRFSGLQFPNYSSELNVNALELDDSALYLCASSFTVTTSEQYFGPGTRLTVT.

The chain is built from TRBV5-1 and TRBJ1-3; D is unresolved. The germline V and J ends were trimmed by 4 bases and 1 base, with 15 bases remaining between them. The CDR3 runs 16 residues. Per the germline V gene, CDR1 is SGHRS and CDR2 is YFSETQ. CDR3 bases: TGCGCCAGCAGCCTCCAGCCCGTCGAATCTGGAAACACCATATATTTT. Its translation: CASSLQPVESGNTIYF. The whole variable domain, filled in from reference TRBV5-1 and TRBJ1-3, reads KAGVTQTPRYLIKTRGQQVTLSCSPISGHRSVSWYQQTPGQGLQFLFEYFSETQRNKGNFPGRFSGRQFSNSRSEMNVSTLELGDSALYLCASSLQPVESGNTIYFGEGSWLTVV.

The rearrangement joins TRBV7-9 to TRBJ2-5, with 12 nucleotides matching TRBD1. V was clipped by 4 bases and J by 5 bases; unmatched bases: 14. This CDR3 comprises 18 residues. Germline V CDR1 and CDR2: SEHNR, FQNEAQ (reference sequence). This CDR3 is CASSSPGQGALGGETQYF. DNA of the CDR3: TGTGCCAGCAGCTCCCCGGGACAGGGGGCTCTGGGAGGTGAGACCCAGTACTTC.

This rearrangement joins TRBV29-1 to TRBJ1-2; TRBD1 matches 7 bases. CDR1 is SQVTM, CDR2 ANQGSEA, per germline. The ends lost 1 base at V and 8 bases at J; junction bases unmatched: 4. The CDR3 runs 12 residues. The CDR3 loop reads CSVEGRDRGYTF. The DNA of the CDR3 is TGCAGCGTTGAAGGCAGGGACAGAGGCTACACCTTC.

This clone has just one count. The V and J genes are TRBV27 and TRBJ2-7, with D perhaps assigned TRBD1 or TRBD2 (5 bases each). The germline V gene encodes CDR1 MNHEY and CDR2 SMNVEV (reference sequence). This CDR3 region has 15 residues. Deletions cut 4 bases from V and 7 bases from J, with 20 bases between. CDR3 in amino acids: CASSSQGPQVGEQYF. The CDR3 DNA reads TGTGCCAGCAGTTCCCAGGGACCCCAAGTGGGTGAGCAGTACTTC.

The chain uses TRBV30 and TRBJ2-3; D not certain. The CDR3 runs to 13 residues. Germline-derived CDR1 and CDR2 are GTSNPN and SVGIG (reference sequence). Trimming stripped 4 bases from V and 1 base from J, with 9 bases between. DNA of the CDR3: TGTGCCTGGATGGGCAGCCGCACAGATACGCAGTATTTT. Translated: CAWMGSRTDTQYF.

The DNA for the CDR3 is TGCAGCGTTGAAGATACCGGCAGGGCTAACTATGGCTACACCTTC. Its protein product is CSVEDTGRANYGYTF. J is TRBJ1-2 and V is TRBV29-1; D possibly corresponds to TRBD1 (5 bases). This CDR3 has 15 residues. Germline V gene lookup returns CDR1 SQVTM and CDR2 ANQGSEA. V was pared by 0 bases and J by 0 bases, with 11 bases between.

This clone was counted once. This chain connects TRBV14 to TRBJ2-7, with no clear D. V lost 0 bases and J lost 3, with 9 bases in between. Germline V gene data show CDR1 as SGHDN and CDR2 as FVKESK. The CDR3 spans 14 residues. The CDR3 protein is CASSQDLWDYEQYF. CDR3 sequence (DNA): TGTGCCAGCAGCCAAGATTTATGGGACTACGAGCAGTACTTC.

V usage is TRBV5-5 and J usage is TRBJ1-2; D uncertain. Between the trimmed V and J ends, which lost 4 bases and 5 bases, there was a span of 15 bases. Looked up from germline, CDR1 is SGHKS and CDR2 is YYEKEE (reference sequence). This CDR3 spans 14 amino acids. The CDR3 coding sequence is TGTGCCAGCAGCCACCAGCTAGAACCGTATGGCTACACCTTC. Residues: CASSHQLEPYGYTF. The entire variable domain, with the rest obtained from reference TRBV5-5 and TRBJ1-2, is as follows: DAGVTQSPTHLIKTRGQQVTLRCSPISGHKSVSWYQQVLGQGPQFIFQYYEKEERGRGNFPDRFSARQFPNYSSELNVNALLLGDSALYLCASSHQLEPYGYTFGSGTRLTVV.

The V and J genes are TRBV7-2 and TRBJ1-2; no firm D call. V lost 1 base to trimming and J lost 6 bases, with 15 bases between them. Germline-derived CDR1 and CDR2 are SGHTA and FQGNSA. The CDR3 runs 15 residues. The chain's CDR3 is CASSLVGSRHDGYTF. The CDR3 DNA sequence: TGTGCCAGCAGCTTAGTCGGATCCCGCCATGATGGCTACACCTTC.

The CDR3 DNA sequence: TGTGCCAGCAGTTCGGCCGGACCTGTGGAGACCCAGTACTTC. Translating gives CASSSAGPVETQYF. This sequence joins TRBV27 and TRBJ2-5; D is undetermined. Germline V lookup: CDR1 MNHEY, CDR2 SMNVEV (reference sequence). The ends were cut back, 4 bases at V and 5 bases at J, with 14 bases in the middle. The CDR3 runs 14 residues.

CDR3 sequence: CASSEGGALLEQYF. Here the CDR3 DNA reads TGTGCCAGCAGTGAAGGTGGGGCACTCCTCGAGCAGTACTTC. V is TRBV6-1 and J is TRBJ2-7, with D possibly matching TRBD1 (5 bases). This CDR3 contains 14 residues. The germline V gene encodes CDR1 MNHNS and CDR2 SASEGT. V lost 1 base and J 6 bases, leaving 13 bases between the germline ends.

V and J are TRBV19 and TRBJ1-2; D may be TRBD1 (6 bases). The germline V gene has CDR1 LNHDA and CDR2 SQIVND (reference sequence). The CDR3 is 13 amino acids. V lost 4 bases and J 3 bases, leaving 9 bases between the germline ends. As DNA, the CDR3 is TGTGCCAGTAGTAGAGGGGGGGACTATGGCTACACCTTC. Its protein is CASSRGGDYGYTF. Full variable domain (outside the CDR3, taken from reference TRBV19 and TRBJ1-2): DGGITQSPKYLFRKEGQNVTLSCEQNLNHDAMYWYRQDPGQGLRLIYYSQIVNDFQKGDIAEGYSVSREKKESFPLTVTSAQKNPTAFYLCASSRGGDYGYTFGSGTRLTVV.

This clone has more than one count but fewer than ten. V and J are TRBV11-3 and TRBJ1-6; 7 bases agree with TRBD1. Losses at the gene ends were 5 bases for V and 10 bases for J; bases not matched to a gene: 11. The CDR3 spans 15 residues. Looked up from germline, CDR1 is SGHNT and CDR2 is YENEEA. The CDR3 protein is CASSTRTGLASPLHF. Written as DNA, the CDR3 is TGTGCCAGCAGCACTAGGACAGGTCTGGCGTCACCCCTCCACTTT.

This clone is classed as medium-sized (0.01 to 0.1%). This sample includes further DNA sequences coding for the same CDR3. This chain connects TRBV5-1 to TRBJ1-2; D remains ambiguous. The CDR3 length is 13 residues. Germline assignment: CDR1 SGHRS and CDR2 YFSETQ. V lost 0 bases and J lost 2, with 5 bases in between. The CDR3 nucleotides read TGCGCCAGCAGCTTGGACTCGAACTATGGCTACACCTTC. It yields the protein CASSLDSNYGYTF.

This clone is a singleton in its sample. The rearrangement links TRBV6-5 to TRBJ2-6; D call uncertain. Trimming removed 6 bases from V and 0 bases from J, with 9 bases in between. CDR3 length: 15 residues. Germline CDR1 and CDR2: MNHEY and SVGAGI. CDR3 amino acids: CASSTRISGANVLTF. For the CDR3, the DNA is TGTGCCAGCAGCACACGGATCTCTGGGGCCAACGTCCTGACTTTC.

The J gene is TRBJ1-2, the V gene TRBV7-9; 9 bases line up with TRBD1. Germline values: CDR1 SEHNR, CDR2 FQNEAQ (reference sequence). This CDR3 has 15 amino acids. With 5 bases clipped from V and 7 bases from J, the junction kept 11 bases outside the gene matches. The CDR3 sequence: CASSPGQGITGGYTF. In nucleotides, the CDR3 is TGTGCCAGCAGCCCAGGACAGGGGATTACGGGTGGCTACACCTTC.

The rearrangement uses TRBV6-1 and TRBJ2-3; D call uncertain. This CDR3 has 16 amino acids. Germline V lookup: CDR1 MNHNS, CDR2 SASEGT. The ends were cut back, 0 bases at V and 0 bases at J, with 10 bases in the middle. CDR3 in amino acids: CASSEALLVSTDTQYF. Written as DNA, the CDR3 is TGTGCCAGCAGTGAAGCGCTTCTTGTTAGCACAGATACGCAGTATTTT.

The V call is TRBV9, the J call TRBJ2-5, with 13 bases identical to TRBD2. Germline CDR1 SGDLS, CDR2 YYNGEE. V lost 2 bases to trimming and J lost 0 bases; unmatched junction nucleotides: 4. The CDR3 totals 17 residues. CDR3 bases: TGTGCCAGCAGCGTGGGACTAGCGGGGACACACCAAGAGACCCAGTACTTC. Its protein product is CASSVGLAGTHQETQYF.